Presented here are 3 T cell receptor beta chains from one specimen sequenced in a study of cytomegalovirus exposure and HLA in healthy donors. PCR involved 60 Vbeta and 13 Jbeta primers. Here immunoSEQ multiplex PCR was the method, and the copy in TCRdb shows in-frame clones only, minus some. The table includes about 140,000 clones, 80% detected once. Sequenced material: PBMCs. Source of these receptors: a man aged 40-55 years in good health and CMV-seropositive.

The chain joins TRBV5-1 to TRBJ2-5; weak D call: TRBD2 (6 bases). The CDR3 is 15 residues long. Germline V gives CDR1 SGHRS, CDR2 YFSETQ. The V gene lost 0 bases and the J gene lost 0 bases, with 9 bases spanning the gap. This CDR3 reads CASSLVAGYQETQYF. The CDR3 DNA reads as TGCGCCAGCAGCTTGGTCGCGGGGTACCAAGAGACCCAGTACTTC. Filled out from reference TRBV5-1 and TRBJ2-5, the complete variable domain reads KAGVTQTPRYLIKTRGQQVTLSCSPISGHRSVSWYQQTPGQGLQFLFEYFSETQRNKGNFPGRFSGRQFSNSRSEMNVSTLELGDSALYLCASSLVAGYQETQYFGPGTRLLVL.

This clone was recorded a few times. Written as DNA, the CDR3 is TGTGCCACCAGTACCCAAACAGGTGGAGGCTACACCTTC. Translation gives CATSTQTGGGYTF. The V and J genes are TRBV15 and TRBJ1-2, with D possibly being TRBD1 (5 bases). V lost 6 bases and J lost 8, with 16 bases in between. The CDR3 is made up of 13 amino acids. Germline V CDR1 and CDR2: LNHNV, YYDKDF (reference sequence).

This clone was seen a few times. V gene TRBV7-3 combines with J gene TRBJ1-1; the D gene is possibly TRBD1 (6 bases). Germline V gene sequence: CDR1 SGHTA, CDR2 FQGTGA. The CDR3 sequence is 13 residues long. The V end lost 3 bases, the J end lost 6 bases, and 11 bases lay between the germline ends. The CDR3 DNA is TGTGCCAGCAGCTTTGTCCAGGGGTCTGAAGCTTTCTTT. It translates to CASSFVQGSEAFF.